The next 28 T cell receptor beta chains were all read from a single sample in a study of shared clonotypes between healthy human individuals. Clones were read by immunoSEQ multiplex PCR, and TCRdb kept only the in-frame ones, dropping some. The data contain some 2,000,000 clones, almost 96% of them singletons. The sample taken for sequencing was naive CD4+ T cells sorted from blood. The subset: CD45RA+ positively selected. These receptor sequences come from a young man in good health.

This clone was found once. The genes are TRBV7-2 and TRBJ2-1, with 10 bases lining up with TRBD2. Germline assignment: CDR1 SGHTA and CDR2 FQGNSA. The ends lost 5 bases at V and 2 bases at J; junction bases unmatched: 3. The CDR3 is 15 amino acids. The CDR3 sequence is CASSRSGRAYNEQFF. CDR3 nucleotides: TGTGCCAGCAGCAGGAGCGGGAGGGCCTACAATGAGCAGTTCTTC.

V and J are TRBV10-3 and TRBJ1-2; D perhaps matches TRBD1 (6 bases). Germline lookup yields CDR1 ENHRY and CDR2 SYGVKD. Trimming removed 6 bases from V and 2 bases from J, with 16 bases in between. The CDR3 length is 15 residues. The CDR3 here is CAIRPGLDSNYGYTF. CDR3 in DNA: TGTGCCATCAGGCCGGGATTGGACAGCAACTATGGCTACACCTTC.

The rearrangement joins TRBV5-1 to TRBJ2-7; D call uncertain. Per germline, CDR1 SGHRS and CDR2 YFSETQ. CDR3 length: 15 amino acids. V gave up 0 bases and J gave up 3 bases, with 13 bases separating them. The CDR3 loop reads CASSLASGVNYEQYF. The CDR3 nucleotides are TGCGCCAGCAGCTTGGCGAGTGGGGTCAACTACGAGCAGTACTTC.

The rearrangement uses TRBV9 and TRBJ2-3; D gene unclear. Trimming shortened V by 0 bases and J by 5 bases, and 7 bases separated the two germline ends. CDR1 and CDR2 from the germline V gene are SGDLS and YYNGEE. The CDR3 is 13 residues long. CDR3 bases: TGTGCCAGCAGCGTAGGGTGGAGAGATACGCAGTATTTT. Amino acid sequence: CASSVGWRDTQYF.

This clone was counted once. The genes are TRBV5-6 and TRBJ2-5, with D perhaps matching TRBD2 (5 bases). The V and J ends lost 5 bases and 9 bases respectively, with 20 bases between them. In germline, CDR1 is SGHDT, CDR2 YYEEEE. The CDR3 runs 14 residues. The CDR3 bases are TGTGCCAGCAGAGACGGGGTGGAACGGATGGCCCAGTACTTC. This codes for CASRDGVERMAQYF.

This chain uses TRBV28 with TRBJ2-7; D could derive from TRBD1 or TRBD2 (5 bases each). The CDR3 spans 14 residues. Trimming shortened V by 5 bases and J by 2 bases, and 13 bases separated the two germline ends. Germline V gene sequence: CDR1 MDHEN, CDR2 SYDVKM. DNA for the CDR3: TGTGCCAGCAGTACGGGGCAGGGCCCCTACGAGCAGTACTTC. This encodes CASSTGQGPYEQYF.

The chain carries TRBV9 and TRBJ1-4; the D is unclear. Between the trimmed V and J ends, which lost 0 bases and 4 bases, there was a span of 10 bases. Germline V lookup: CDR1 SGDLS, CDR2 YYNGEE. The CDR3 spans 15 residues. The CDR3 sequence is CASSVGTVFNEKLFF. Written as DNA, the CDR3 is TGTGCCAGCAGCGTAGGGACGGTTTTTAATGAAAAACTGTTTTTT. The whole variable domain, filled in from reference TRBV9 and TRBJ1-4, reads DSGVTQTPKHLITATGQRVTLRCSPRSGDLSVYWYQQSLDQGLQFLIQYYNGEERAKGNILERFSAQQFPDLHSELNLSSLELGDSALYFCASSVGTVFNEKLFFGSGTQLSVL.

Regarding this clone: At the DNA level, this CDR3 is encoded by other sequences in the same sample as well. The chain combines TRBV18 with TRBJ2-7; 8 positions match TRBD1. CDR1 KGHSH and CDR2 LQKENI come from the germline V gene. Losses at the gene ends were 3 bases for V and 5 bases for J; bases not matched to a gene: 3. This CDR3 is built from 13 residues. CDR3 sequence reads: CASSPGTGNEQYF. For the CDR3, the DNA is TGTGCCAGCTCACCTGGGACAGGCAACGAGCAGTACTTC.

The rearrangement links TRBV6-5 to TRBJ1-2; D not resolved. CDR3 length equals 12 residues. CDR1 is MNHEY and CDR2 is SVGAGI in the germline V gene. V lost 7 bases and J lost 1, with 7 bases in between. CDR3 residues: CASNRYNYGYTF. The CDR3 DNA follows: TGTGCCAGCAATCGATATAACTATGGCTACACCTTC.

J is TRBJ2-2 and V is TRBV2, with TRBD2 as a possible D gene (6 bases). Germline CDR1 is SNHLY and CDR2 is FYNNEI. The V end was cut by 7 bases, the J end by 1 base, with 13 bases between. This CDR3 comprises 15 residues. CDR3 protein: CASNGAGRNTGELFF. The CDR3 DNA follows: TGTGCCAGCAATGGGGCGGGACGGAACACCGGGGAGCTGTTTTTT.

Worth noting for this clone: Other DNA sequences of this sample code for an identical CDR3. The chain combines TRBV9 with TRBJ2-3, with TRBD2 matching over 8 bases. J lost 0 bases, V lost 0 bases, and 0 bases had no gene match. Germline V gene lookup returns CDR1 SGDLS and CDR2 YYNGEE. CDR3 length: 15 residues. CDR3: CASSVVAGSTDTQYF. CDR3 DNA sequence: TGTGCCAGCAGCGTAGTAGCGGGGAGCACAGATACGCAGTATTTT.

The chain joins TRBV14 to TRBJ1-5; D gene ambiguous. V gave up 2 bases and J gave up 6 bases, with 11 bases separating them. CDR1 is SGHDN and CDR2 is FVKESK in the germline V gene. CDR3 length: 14 residues. The CDR3 spells CASSQTNSGQPQHF. CDR3 nucleotides: TGTGCCAGCAGCCAAACAAACTCCGGTCAGCCCCAGCATTTT.

The chain has TRBV10-2 and TRBJ1-3, with 7 bases that match TRBD1. Germline loops: CDR1 WSHSY, CDR2 SAAADI. CDR3 length: 15 residues. V lost 6 bases, J lost 0 bases, and 5 bases stayed unmatched. CDR3 sequence (DNA): TGCGCCAGCAGCAAACAGGGGCTCTCTGGAAACACCATATATTTT. Translating gives CASSKQGLSGNTIYF.

The chain joins TRBV7-9 to TRBJ2-6, with TRBD1 matching over 8 bases. This CDR3 region has 15 residues. CDR1 and CDR2 (germline): SEHNR, FQNEAQ (reference sequence). Trimming at V came to 5 bases and at J to 7 bases, leaving 7 bases not matched to a gene. In DNA form, the CDR3 reads TGTGCCAGCAGCCATGGACAGGGAGGCGCCAACGTCCTGACTTTC. Its protein product is CASSHGQGGANVLTF.

The genes are TRBV10-3 and TRBJ1-2; TRBD1 might be the D (5 bases). Germline CDR1 ENHRY, CDR2 SYGVKD. This CDR3 contains 15 residues. Trimming took off 4 bases at V and 6 bases at J, with 18 bases between the two ends. This CDR3 is CAISGGTADADGYTF. The CDR3 nucleotides are TGTGCCATCAGTGGAGGGACCGCCGACGCGGATGGCTACACCTTC.

The rearrangement links TRBV6-5 to TRBJ2-3; the D call may be TRBD1 or TRBD2 (6 bases each). The ends were cut back, 6 bases at V and 8 bases at J, with 15 bases in the middle. In germline, CDR1 is MNHEY, CDR2 SVGAGI. This CDR3 comprises 13 residues. CDR3 coding DNA: TGTGCCAGCAGGGGGGGCCTGGGCGGTACGCAGTATTTT. This sequence encodes CASRGGLGGTQYF.

The CDR3, as DNA: TGTGCCAGCTCACCGATACAGGGAGTCTCTGGAAACACCATATATTTT. It encodes CASSPIQGVSGNTIYF. The rearrangement uses TRBV18 and TRBJ1-3; the D gene is possibly TRBD1 (6 bases). Trimming removed 3 bases from V and 0 bases from J, with 12 bases in between. There are 16 residues in the CDR3. Germline V gives CDR1 KGHSH, CDR2 LQKENI. Looking up the rest from reference TRBV18 and TRBJ1-3 gives the full variable domain: NAGVMQNPRHLVRRRGQEARLRCSPMKGHSHVYWYRQLPEEGLKFMVYLQKENIIDESGMPKERFSAEFPKEGPSILRIQQVVRGDSAAYFCASSPIQGVSGNTIYFGEGSWLTVV.

This sequence joins TRBV7-2 and TRBJ2-7; 8 nucleotides agree with TRBD1. V was clipped by 4 bases and J by 6 bases; unmatched bases: 2. The CDR3 is 12 amino acids. Looked up from germline, CDR1 is SGHTA and CDR2 is FQGNSA. The CDR3 sequence is CASSSQGVEQYF. CDR3 bases: TGTGCCAGCAGCTCACAGGGGGTCGAGCAGTACTTC. The entire variable domain, with the rest obtained from reference TRBV7-2 and TRBJ2-7, is as follows: GAGVSQSPSNKVTEKGKDVELRCDPISGHTALYWYRQSLGQGLEFLIYFQGNSAPDKSGLPSDRFSAERTGGSVSTLTIQRTQQEDSAVYLCASSSQGVEQYFGPGTRLTVT.

This clone appeared once. CDR3 sequence (DNA): TGTGCCAGCAGCGTCCGGGACTCCGACTCTGGAAACACCATATATTTT. This codes for CASSVRDSDSGNTIYF. The rearrangement links TRBV13 to TRBJ1-3, with TRBD1 as a possible D gene (5 bases). The CDR3 runs to 16 residues. V was shortened by 5 bases and J by 0 bases, with 14 bases between the two germline ends. CDR1 and CDR2 (germline): PRHDT, FYEKMQ (reference sequence).

This chain joins TRBV29-1 and TRBJ2-7; D is undetermined. Trimming removed 6 bases from V and 3 bases from J, with 12 bases in between. CDR1 SQVTM and CDR2 ANQGSEA come from the germline V gene. The CDR3 is 12 amino acids. CDR3 nucleotides: TGCAGCGTCCAAATGGGCAGCTACGAGCAGTACTTC. As protein: CSVQMGSYEQYF.

This chain joins TRBV5-4 and TRBJ2-1; D is ambiguous. The V and J ends lost 3 bases and 0 bases respectively, with 7 bases between them. Looked up from germline, CDR1 is SGHNT and CDR2 is YYREEE (reference sequence). The CDR3 contains 14 residues. In DNA, the CDR3 is TGTGCCAGCAGCTCGACGTACTCCTACAATGAGCAGTTCTTC. This codes for CASSSTYSYNEQFF.

V gene TRBV5-1 combines with J gene TRBJ1-2, with D perhaps TRBD1 (5 bases). Trimming cost V 3 bases and J 6 bases, with 12 bases left between them. Germline V CDR1 and CDR2: SGHRS, YFSETQ. The CDR3 spans 13 residues. The CDR3 DNA sequence: TGCGCCAGCAGCTCGGGGGACGTGCATGGCTACACCTTC. Its protein is CASSSGDVHGYTF.

This clone showed up just once. Other DNA sequences within the sample encode an identical CDR3. The chain carries TRBV7-2 and TRBJ2-7; unclear D gene. There are 15 residues in the CDR3. The germline V gene has CDR1 SGHTA and CDR2 FQGNSA. Deletions cut 1 base from V and 0 bases from J, with 10 bases between. The CDR3 nucleotides are TGTGCCAGCAGCTTAGACAGATTCTCCTCCTACGAGCAGTACTTC. Protein sequence: CASSLDRFSSYEQYF.

The chain recombines TRBV19 with TRBJ1-2; D perhaps matches TRBD1 (5 bases). CDR1 and CDR2 from the germline V gene are LNHDA and SQIVND (reference sequence). CDR3 length: 14 amino acids. Trimming cost V 6 bases and J 4 bases, with 15 bases left between them. CDR3 amino acids: CASSLRGGPYGYTF. The CDR3 bases are TGTGCCAGTAGCCTGCGTGGGGGTCCCTATGGCTACACCTTC.

The chain uses TRBV19 and TRBJ2-3; 9 nucleotides match TRBD2. Germline trimming cut 4 bases from V and 0 bases from J; bases unmatched to any gene: 2. This CDR3 has 15 amino acids. In germline, CDR1 is LNHDA, CDR2 SQIVND (reference sequence). CDR3 region: CASSTGLASTDTQYF. CDR3 in DNA: TGTGCCAGTAGTACCGGACTAGCGAGCACAGATACGCAGTATTTT.

The gene calls are TRBV7-2 and TRBJ1-5, with D possibly matching TRBD1 (6 bases). The germline V gene has CDR1 SGHTA and CDR2 FQGNSA. The CDR3 covers 14 residues. V was shortened by 5 bases and J by 6 bases, with 14 bases between the two germline ends. CDR3 nucleotides: TGTGCCAGCAGCCAGGGGCAGGGAGCTCAGCCCCAGCATTTT. As protein: CASSQGQGAQPQHF.

The CDR3 coding sequence is TGTGCCAGCATCAAAGGGCGGTCGAACACTGAAGCTTTCTTT. This sequence encodes CASIKGRSNTEAFF. The chain links TRBV2 to TRBJ1-1; D unresolved. Germline CDR1 reads SNHLY; CDR2 reads FYNNEI. The CDR3 spans 14 residues. The V end lost 7 bases, the J end lost 1 base, and 13 bases lay between the germline ends.

V is TRBV7-2 and J is TRBJ2-7; a weak D match, TRBD1 (5 bases). CDR3 length: 16 residues. CDR1 and CDR2 (germline): SGHTA, FQGNSA. Trimming cost V 4 bases and J 2 bases, with 18 bases left between them. The CDR3 nucleotides read TGTGCCAGCAGCTCCCTGGGTACAGGCGGCCCCTACGAGCAGTACTTC. Protein: CASSSLGTGGPYEQYF.